The rows below give T cell receptor beta chains drawn from one sample of a study of cytomegalovirus exposure and HLA in healthy donors. Assay: immunoSEQ multiplex PCR; the TCRdb copy retains only in-frame clones and omits some. The sample lists over 110,000 clones; roughly four fifths were seen once. Sequences were obtained from PBMCs. Receptors were obtained from a male donor in good health and CMV-seronegative. CDR3s include the opening cysteine and the closing phenylalanine or tryptophan. Each record gives: CDR3 length, J gene, D gene, clone size, V gene, CDR3 protein, CDR3 DNA. D genes are given only for firm matches. The size of a clone is reported for some rows only, either as once, few or many, or as a class for expanded clones.

length: 17
J: TRBJ2-1
D: NA
size: NA
V: TRBV4-3
CDR3: CASSQGVLEGVGNEQFF
DNA: TGCGCCAGCAGCCAAGGGGTTCTGGAGGGAGTGGGCAATGAGCAGTTCTTC

length: 19
J: TRBJ2-3
D: TRBD2
size: NA
V: TRBV9
CDR3: CASSVGVGTSGIGTDTQYF
DNA: TGTGCCAGCAGCGTAGGTGTTGGGACTAGCGGGATCGGCACAGATACGCAGTATTTT

length: 15
J: TRBJ1-5
D: NA
size: few
V: TRBV7-9
CDR3: CASSSSTYSNQPQHF
DNA: TGTGCCAGCAGCTCCTCGACTTATAGCAATCAGCCCCAGCATTTT

length: 17
J: TRBJ2-7
D: NA
size: NA
V: TRBV19
CDR3: CASSIAAGLESSYEQYF
DNA: TGTGCCAGTAGTATAGCGGCGGGGCTGGAGAGCTCCTACGAGCAGTACTTC

length: 20
J: TRBJ2-5
D: TRBD2
size: few
V: TRBV9
CDR3: CASSEGGGTSGTLRQETQYF
DNA: TGTGCCAGCAGCGAGGGAGGGGGGACTAGCGGGACCCTACGCCAAGAGACCCAGTACTTC

length: 17
J: TRBJ2-3
D: TRBD2
size: NA
V: TRBV11-1
CDR3: CASSYQTSGRAKDTQYF
DNA: TGTGCCAGCAGCTACCAGACTAGCGGGAGGGCCAAAGATACGCAGTATTTT

length: 15
J: TRBJ2-3
D: NA
size: NA
V: TRBV19
CDR3: CASSIFAGSTDTQYF
DNA: TGTGCCAGTAGTATATTCGCGGGAAGCACAGATACGCAGTATTTT

length: 15
J: TRBJ2-7
D: TRBD1
size: NA
V: TRBV30
CDR3: CAWAFGQGISYEQYF
DNA: TGTGCCTGGGCCTTCGGACAGGGCATCTCCTACGAGCAGTACTTC

length: 14
J: TRBJ1-2
D: NA
size: once
V: TRBV11-1
CDR3: CASSLVAGNYGYTF
DNA: TGTGCCAGCAGCTTAGTCGCAGGGAACTATGGCTACACCTTC

length: 16
J: TRBJ2-1
D: TRBD2
size: NA
V: TRBV19
CDR3: CASSRGLAGGTNEQFF
DNA: TGTGCCAGTAGTAGGGGCCTAGCGGGAGGGACCAATGAGCAGTTCTTC

length: 13
J: TRBJ2-5
D: NA
size: NA
V: TRBV6-5
CDR3: CASSPPGIETQYF
DNA: TGTGCCAGCAGTCCCCCGGGGATCGAGACCCAGTACTTC

length: 13
J: TRBJ2-7
D: TRBD1
size: NA
V: TRBV18
CDR3: CASSPTGLYEQYF
DNA: TGTGCCAGCTCACCGACAGGGCTCTACGAGCAGTACTTC

length: 12
J: TRBJ1-1
D: TRBD1
size: few
V: TRBV5-4
CDR3: CASIGTGTEAFF
DNA: TGTGCCAGCATCGGGACAGGGACTGAAGCTTTCTTT

length: 14
J: TRBJ2-5
D: NA
size: NA
V: TRBV30
CDR3: CALRARGFGETQYF
DNA: TGTGCCTTGAGAGCGAGGGGGTTCGGAGAGACCCAGTACTTC

length: 15
J: TRBJ2-2
D: NA
size: NA
V: TRBV19
CDR3: CASIERGRNTGELFF
DNA: TGTGCCAGTATCGAAAGGGGGAGGAACACCGGGGAGCTGTTTTTT

length: 13
J: TRBJ2-7
D: TRBD1
size: NA
V: TRBV5-6
CDR3: CASSDGTAYEQYF
DNA: TGTGCCAGCAGCGACGGGACAGCATACGAGCAGTACTTC

length: 16
J: TRBJ2-7
D: NA
size: NA
V: TRBV6-1
CDR3: CASSEAIARSSYEQYF
DNA: TGTGCCAGCAGTGAAGCGATCGCCAGGTCCTCCTACGAGCAGTACTTC

length: 16
J: TRBJ2-2
D: NA
size: NA
V: TRBV6-1
CDR3: CASSEVVGASTGELFF
DNA: TGTGCCAGCAGTGAAGTGGTGGGAGCGAGCACCGGGGAGCTGTTTTTT

length: 15
J: TRBJ2-1
D: TRBD2
size: once
V: TRBV4-1
CDR3: CATSIAGGLNNEQFF
DNA: TGCGCCACTTCCATAGCGGGAGGGCTCAACAATGAGCAGTTCTTC

length: 13
J: TRBJ2-4
D: NA
size: few
V: TRBV29-1
CDR3: CSVGGVTKNIQYF
DNA: TGCAGCGTTGGCGGGGTTACCAAAAACATTCAGTACTTC

length: 15
J: TRBJ2-5
D: NA
size: NA
V: TRBV2
CDR3: CASWGQRLNQETQYF
DNA: TGTGCCAGCTGGGGGCAGCGGCTAAACCAAGAGACCCAGTACTTC

length: 14
J: TRBJ2-1
D: TRBD1
size: NA
V: TRBV7-3
CDR3: CASSLVGTGPEQFF
DNA: TGTGCCAGCAGCTTAGTTGGGACAGGCCCTGAGCAGTTCTTC

length: 16
J: TRBJ2-3
D: TRBD2
size: NA
V: TRBV4-2
CDR3: CASSQTTSGRLYTQYF
DNA: TGTGCCAGCAGCCAGACGACTAGCGGGAGATTGTATACGCAGTATTTT

length: 11
J: TRBJ2-7
D: TRBD1
size: NA
V: TRBV29-1
CDR3: CSVDDRDEQYF
DNA: TGCAGCGTTGATGACAGGGACGAGCAGTACTTC

length: 17
J: TRBJ1-3
D: NA
size: NA
V: TRBV4-1
CDR3: CASSLMPGGGSGNTIYF
DNA: TGCGCCAGCAGCCTCATGCCGGGCGGGGGGTCTGGAAACACCATATATTTT

length: 14
J: TRBJ2-3
D: NA
size: NA
V: TRBV19
CDR3: CASSIGRDPDTQYF
DNA: TGTGCCAGTAGTATAGGCCGGGATCCAGATACGCAGTATTTT

length: 13
J: TRBJ1-5
D: TRBD1
size: NA
V: TRBV7-2
CDR3: CASSLTGNQPQHF
DNA: TGTGCCAGCAGCCTGACAGGGAATCAACCCCAGCATTTT

length: 15
J: TRBJ1-5
D: NA
size: NA
V: TRBV5-4
CDR3: CASSLGGRISGPQHF
DNA: TGTGCCAGCAGCTTGGGAGGCCGAATCTCGGGGCCCCAGCATTTT

length: 17
J: TRBJ2-5
D: NA
size: NA
V: TRBV21-1
CDR3: CARSMLVGGGEKETQYF
DNA: TGTGCCAGGAGCATGTTAGTTGGGGGGGGCGAAAAAGAGACCCAGTACTTC

length: 14
J: TRBJ1-5
D: NA
size: NA
V: TRBV7-3
CDR3: CASSLGGIGQPQHF
DNA: TGTGCCAGCAGCTTAGGAGGGATCGGTCAGCCCCAGCATTTT

length: 15
J: TRBJ2-7
D: NA
size: NA
V: TRBV5-1
CDR3: CASSSEPGQYYEQYF
DNA: TGCGCCAGCAGCTCGGAACCGGGACAATATTACGAGCAGTACTTC

length: 15
J: TRBJ2-5
D: TRBD2
size: NA
V: TRBV7-2
CDR3: CASRVTSGSVETQYF
DNA: TGTGCCAGCAGGGTGACTAGCGGGAGCGTAGAGACCCAGTACTTC

length: 13
J: TRBJ1-1
D: TRBD1
size: NA
V: TRBV7-9
CDR3: CASADRGMGEAFF
DNA: TGTGCCAGCGCGGACAGGGGAATGGGTGAAGCTTTCTTT

length: 15
J: TRBJ2-1
D: NA
size: NA
V: TRBV5-1
CDR3: CASSPGTTYYNEQFF
DNA: TGCGCCAGCAGCCCCGGGACAACGTACTACAATGAGCAGTTCTTC

length: 15
J: TRBJ2-3
D: TRBD2
size: NA
V: TRBV13
CDR3: CASSLGSGSTDTQYF
DNA: TGTGCCAGCAGCTTAGGTAGCGGGAGCACAGATACGCAGTATTTT